This entry is about one TCR beta chain. As yet, its antigen is unknown. The CDR3 has 15 amino acids. CDR1 is LNHDA and CDR2 is SQIVND in the germline V gene (reference sequence). V lost 4 bases and J lost 4, with 15 bases in between. The data are from a study of blood T cells in healthy people across ages. Findings of the study overall: Relative to aged donors, long-lived donors carried more naive CD4+ cells and displayed higher diversity. Naive T cell percentage by flow cytometry tracked strongly with beta diversity.

It was with a sample-barcoded 5' primer and a J-beta primer mix that a second PCR of about 6 to 12 cycles was run. Researchers report that a template-switch adaptor with 12 random nucleotides tagged each cDNA molecule. MiXCR, applied by TCRdb to the 5' RACE reads, yields one record per CDR3 protein. The data show 600,000 or so distinct CDR3 sequences, approximately 30% seen once. Sequenced sample: blood. V is TRBV19 and J is TRBJ2-3; D is perhaps TRBD1 or TRBD2 (5 bases each). The receptor comes from a woman aged 80 or older in good health. CDR3 in amino acids: CASSTEGMGADTQYF. CDR3 nucleotides: TGTGCCAGTAGTACCGAGGGTATGGGGGCAGATACGCAGTATTTT.